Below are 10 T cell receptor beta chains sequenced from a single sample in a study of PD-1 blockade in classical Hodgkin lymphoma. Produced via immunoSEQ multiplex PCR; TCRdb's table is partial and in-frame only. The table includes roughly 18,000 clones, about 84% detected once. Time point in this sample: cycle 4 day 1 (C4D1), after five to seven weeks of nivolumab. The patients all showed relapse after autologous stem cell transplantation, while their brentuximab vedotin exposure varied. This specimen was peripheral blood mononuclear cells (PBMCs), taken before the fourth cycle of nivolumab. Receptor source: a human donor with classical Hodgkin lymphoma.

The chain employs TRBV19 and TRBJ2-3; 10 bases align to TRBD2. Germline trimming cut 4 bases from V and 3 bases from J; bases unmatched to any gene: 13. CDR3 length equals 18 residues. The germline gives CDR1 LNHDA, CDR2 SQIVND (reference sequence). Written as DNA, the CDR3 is TGTGCCAGTAGTAAAGCGGGAGGGTACTCGGTGTGGACAGATACGCAGTATTTT. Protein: CASSKAGGYSVWTDTQYF.

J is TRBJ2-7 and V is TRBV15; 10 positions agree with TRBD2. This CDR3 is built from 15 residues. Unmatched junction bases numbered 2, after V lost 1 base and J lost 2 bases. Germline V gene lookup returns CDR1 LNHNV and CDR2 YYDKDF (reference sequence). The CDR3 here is CATSRVAGGPYEQYV. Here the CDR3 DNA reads TGTGCCACCAGCAGAGTAGCGGGGGGACCCTACGAGCAGTACGTC.

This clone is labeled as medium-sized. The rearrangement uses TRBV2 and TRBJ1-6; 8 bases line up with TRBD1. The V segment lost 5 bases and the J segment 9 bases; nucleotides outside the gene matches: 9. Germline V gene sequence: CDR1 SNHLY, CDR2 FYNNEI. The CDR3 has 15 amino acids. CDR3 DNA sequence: TGTGCCAGCAGTCGAGGACAGGGACAAGGTTCACCCCTCCACTTT. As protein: CASSRGQGQGSPLHF. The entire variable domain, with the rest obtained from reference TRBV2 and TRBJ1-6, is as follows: EPEVTQTPSHQVTQMGQEVILRCVPISNHLYFYWYRQILGQKVEFLVSFYNNEISEKSEIFDDQFSVERPDGSNFTLKIRSTKLEDSAMYFCASSRGQGQGSPLHFGNGTRLTVT.

CDR3 region: CASSVNRGNTEAFF. For the CDR3, the DNA is TGTGCCAGCAGTGTTAACCGGGGGAACACTGAAGCTTTCTTT. The chain has TRBV2 and TRBJ1-1; D uncertain. The CDR3 has 14 amino acids. V was pared by 4 bases and J by 1 base, with 10 bases between. The V gene's germline CDR1 is SNHLY and CDR2 FYNNEI. The full variable domain, completed using reference TRBV2 and TRBJ1-1, is EPEVTQTPSHQVTQMGQEVILRCVPISNHLYFYWYRQILGQKVEFLVSFYNNEISEKSEIFDDQFSVERPDGSNFTLKIRSTKLEDSAMYFCASSVNRGNTEAFFGQGTRLTVV.

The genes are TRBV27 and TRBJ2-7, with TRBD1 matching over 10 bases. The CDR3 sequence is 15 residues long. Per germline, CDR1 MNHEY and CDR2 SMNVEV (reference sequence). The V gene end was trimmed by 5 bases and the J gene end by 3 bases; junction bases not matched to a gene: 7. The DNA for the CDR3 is TGTGCCAGCAGTGCCCCGGGACAGGGGATCTACGAGCAGTACTTC. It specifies CASSAPGQGIYEQYF.

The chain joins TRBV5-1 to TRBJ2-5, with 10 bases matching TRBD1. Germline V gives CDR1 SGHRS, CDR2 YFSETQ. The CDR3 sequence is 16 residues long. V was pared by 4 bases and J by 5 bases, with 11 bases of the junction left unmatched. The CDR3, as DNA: TGCGCCAGCAGCCTAGGACAGGGGGTTTTCGGTGAGACCCAGTACTTC. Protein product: CASSLGQGVFGETQYF. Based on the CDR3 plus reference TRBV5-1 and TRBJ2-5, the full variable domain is KAGVTQTPRYLIKTRGQQVTLSCSPISGHRSVSWYQQTPGQGLQFLFEYFSETQRNKGNFPGRFSGRQFSNSRSEMNVSTLELGDSALYLCASSLGQGVFGETQYFGPGTRLLVL.

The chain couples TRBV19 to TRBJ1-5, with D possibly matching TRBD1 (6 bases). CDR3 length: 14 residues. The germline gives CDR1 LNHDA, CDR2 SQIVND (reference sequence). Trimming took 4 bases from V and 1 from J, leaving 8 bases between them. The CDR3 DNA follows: TGTGCCAGTAGTACCGGACAGAGCAATCAGCCCCAGCATTTT. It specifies CASSTGQSNQPQHF.

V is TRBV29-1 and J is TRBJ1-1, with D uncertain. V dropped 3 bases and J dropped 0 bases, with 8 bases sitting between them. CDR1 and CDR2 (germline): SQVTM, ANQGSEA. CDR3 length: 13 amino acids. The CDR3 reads CSVDPYLNTEAFF. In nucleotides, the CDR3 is TGCAGCGTTGACCCATATTTGAACACTGAAGCTTTCTTT.

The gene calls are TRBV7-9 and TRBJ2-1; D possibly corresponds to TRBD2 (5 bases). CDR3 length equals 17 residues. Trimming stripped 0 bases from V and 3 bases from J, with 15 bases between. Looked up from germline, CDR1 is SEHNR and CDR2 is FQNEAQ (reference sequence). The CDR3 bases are TGTGCCAGCAGCTTAGCCCCGGGGAGTTTAAGCTACAATGAGCAGTTCTTC. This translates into CASSLAPGSLSYNEQFF.

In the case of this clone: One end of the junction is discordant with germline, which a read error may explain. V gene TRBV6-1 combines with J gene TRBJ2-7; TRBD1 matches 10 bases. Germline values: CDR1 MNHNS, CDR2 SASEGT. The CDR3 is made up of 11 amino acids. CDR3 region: CASSETGTGVF. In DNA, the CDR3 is TGTGCCAGCAGTGAGACCGGGACAGGGGTTTTC.